Each of the 17 T cell receptor beta chains below was sequenced from the same sample in a study of beta chain features in type 1 diabetes. Expressed TCRB transcripts were sequenced, since all the RNA that had been isolated was reverse transcribed. Only in-frame clones appear in the TCRdb table, and some are missing; sequencing was by immunoSEQ multiplex PCR. This repertoire shows hundreds of thousands of clones, about 16% found once; its top ten account for more than 0.08%. Source material: naive CD4+ T cells from blood. These receptors were obtained from a man aged 18 to 29 in good health.

V usage is TRBV19 and J usage is TRBJ1-5; 8 bases match TRBD1. The germline V gene has CDR1 LNHDA and CDR2 SQIVND (reference sequence). J gave up 6 bases and V 2 bases, and 6 bases lay outside the gene matches. CDR3 length: 15 residues. DNA for the CDR3: TGTGCCAGTAGTATACGAGGACAGGGTGTTCAGCCCCAGCATTTT. It translates to CASSIRGQGVQPQHF.

This clone was counted between two and nine times. The chain has TRBV5-1 and TRBJ2-5, with 10 nucleotides matching TRBD2. The germline CDR1 and CDR2 sequences are SGHRS and YFSETQ. The CDR3 is 16 residues long. Unmatched junction bases numbered 5, after V lost 1 base and J lost 2 bases. CDR3 region: CASSLTLAGIQETQYF. In DNA form, the CDR3 reads TGCGCCAGCAGCTTGACACTAGCGGGGATACAAGAGACCCAGTACTTC.

CDR3 sequence (DNA): TGTGCCAGCAGCACGATACGGACTTCCCCGAACACCGGGGAGCTGTTTTTT. Translated: CASSTIRTSPNTGELFF. The V call is TRBV11-2, the J call TRBJ2-2; the D gene is possibly TRBD2 (5 bases). The ends were cut back, 5 bases at V and 0 bases at J, with 16 bases in the middle. The germline V gene encodes CDR1 SGHAT and CDR2 FQNNGV. This CDR3 is 17 amino acids long.

The chain uses TRBV4-2 and TRBJ2-3; D could derive from TRBD1 or TRBD2 (5 bases each). The CDR3 covers 15 residues. Trimming removed 1 base at V and 3 bases at J, with 11 bases between. CDR1 is LGHNA, CDR2 YNFKEQ, per germline. In nucleotides, the CDR3 is TGTGCCAGCAGCCAAGGGGCAGGGAGAACAGATACGCAGTATTTT. Encoded protein: CASSQGAGRTDTQYF.

This clone appeared a few times. The chain is built from TRBV7-9 and TRBJ2-2; D perhaps matches TRBD1 (7 bases). The CDR3 runs to 17 residues. V was clipped by 3 bases and J by 0 bases, with 14 bases between them. Germline-derived CDR1 and CDR2 are SEHNR and FQNEAQ (reference sequence). The DNA of the CDR3 is TGTGCCAGCAGCTTGCTGACAGGGAGGTCGAACACCGGGGAGCTGTTTTTT. This codes for CASSLLTGRSNTGELFF.

In its sample, this clone was seen a few times. The chain has TRBV7-7 and TRBJ2-5; 8 bases map to TRBD2. V lost 2 bases to trimming and J lost 5 bases; unmatched junction nucleotides: 4. This CDR3 is 14 amino acids long. Germline V gene lookup returns CDR1 SSHAT and CDR2 FNYEAQ (reference sequence). The CDR3 nucleotides read TGTGCCAGCAGCTTACCGGCGGGAGGCGAGACCCAGTACTTC. This codes for CASSLPAGGETQYF.

The chain combines TRBV4-1 with TRBJ1-5; 7 positions agree with TRBD1. Germline CDR1 is MGHRA and CDR2 is YSYEKL. This CDR3 has 18 residues. Trimming took 0 bases from V and 0 from J; bases not matched to a gene: 8. The CDR3 loop reads CASSQDIKDRYSNQPQHF. CDR3 nucleotide sequence: TGCGCCAGCAGCCAAGACATTAAGGACAGGTATAGCAATCAGCCCCAGCATTTT.

V and J are TRBV15 and TRBJ1-4; 7 positions agree with TRBD1. The CDR3 covers 16 residues. Per germline, CDR1 LNHNV and CDR2 YYDKDF (reference sequence). The ends lost 0 bases at V and 6 bases at J; junction bases unmatched: 7. The CDR3: CATSRDWSQGDEKLFF. In DNA, the CDR3 is TGTGCCACCAGCAGAGATTGGTCTCAGGGGGATGAAAAACTGTTTTTT.

J is TRBJ2-7 and V is TRBV21-1. TRBV21-1 is a documented pseudogene. The length of the CDR3 is 12 residues. The CDR3 loop is CASNGRSYEQYF. The CDR3 DNA reads as TGTGCCAGCAACGGACGGTCCTACGAGCAGTACTTC.

This clone was seen a handful of times. The genes are TRBV7-2 and TRBJ2-7, with 7 bases matching TRBD1. Germline loops: CDR1 SGHTA, CDR2 FQGNSA. The length of the CDR3 is 14 residues. After removal of 3 bases from V and 3 bases from J, the junction contained 5 bases not matched to a gene. The CDR3 region has the DNA TGTGCCAGCAGCTTTGACAGGGCAAACTACGAGCAGTACTTC. Its translation is CASSFDRANYEQYF.

V gene TRBV11-3 combines with J gene TRBJ2-6; D is uncertain. CDR1 is SGHNT, CDR2 YENEEA, per germline. This CDR3 is built from 17 residues. Trimming shortened V by 5 bases and J by 0 bases, and 14 bases separated the two germline ends. The CDR3 region is CASSPFPGPSGANVLTF. Here the CDR3 DNA reads TGTGCCAGCAGCCCCTTCCCAGGCCCCTCTGGGGCCAACGTCCTGACTTTC.

The chain links TRBV5-1 to TRBJ2-7; the D gene is possibly TRBD1 (6 bases). The CDR3 totals 14 residues. Germline assignment: CDR1 SGHRS and CDR2 YFSETQ. V lost 4 bases and J 0 bases, leaving 11 bases between the germline ends. CDR3 bases: TGCGCCAGCAGCCCGGGACACTACTCCTACGAGCAGTACTTC. Amino acid sequence: CASSPGHYSYEQYF.

This clone was counted between two and nine times. The rearrangement links TRBV28 to TRBJ2-3; D tentatively fits TRBD1 or TRBD2 (5 bases each). The V and J ends lost 4 bases and 2 bases respectively, with 13 bases between them. The germline gives CDR1 MDHEN, CDR2 SYDVKM. This CDR3 is 15 amino acids long. CDR3 DNA: TGTGCCAGCAGTTCATACGGGGCTAACACAGATACGCAGTATTTT. This codes for CASSSYGANTDTQYF.

J is TRBJ2-3 and V is TRBV6-5; TRBD2 matches 7 bases. The CDR3 length is 14 residues. Trimming at V came to 6 bases and at J to 6 bases, leaving 9 bases not matched to a gene. Germline CDR1 reads MNHEY; CDR2 reads SVGAGI. The CDR3 DNA reads TGTGCCAGCAGGCGCGGGGGAATCGTGGATACGCAGTATTTT. Amino acids: CASRRGGIVDTQYF.

J is TRBJ1-6 and V is TRBV19; 11 bases line up with TRBD1. Germline loops: CDR1 LNHDA, CDR2 SQIVND (reference sequence). The CDR3 contains 16 residues. Trimming took 4 bases from V and 10 from J; bases not matched to a gene: 9. As DNA, the CDR3 is TGTGCCAGTAGTACGACGGACAGGGGGCGAAGGTCACCCCTCCACTTT. It translates to CASSTTDRGRRSPLHF.

In its sample, this clone was seen a few times. Within the sample, other DNA sequences also encode this same CDR3. This chain connects TRBV7-2 to TRBJ2-1, with TRBD2 matching 11 bases. Trimming took 2 bases from V and 4 from J; bases not matched to a gene: 4. CDR3 size: 16 residues. The germline CDR1 and CDR2 sequences are SGHTA and FQGNSA. The CDR3 coding sequence is TGTGCCAGCAGCTTATCCGGGACTAGCGGTTACAATGAGCAGTTCTTC. It yields the protein CASSLSGTSGYNEQFF.

To note about this clone: Other DNA sequences of this sample code for an identical CDR3. The V and J genes are TRBV6-5 and TRBJ2-1; 8 bases are shared with TRBD1. CDR1 is MNHEY and CDR2 is SVGAGI in the germline V gene. V shed 6 bases, J shed 3 bases, and the junction held 1 base outside the gene matches. The CDR3 has 13 amino acids. This CDR3 reads CASRGTGYNEQFF. In DNA form, the CDR3 reads TGTGCCAGCAGGGGGACAGGCTACAATGAGCAGTTCTTC.